The entry below gives a single T cell receptor beta chain sequence along with its context. What it binds is unknown. V lost 5 bases and J lost 9, with 23 bases in between. This CDR3 comprises 17 residues. Germline values: CDR1 MDHEN, CDR2 SYDVKM. The data belong to a study of T cell responses to AZD1222 COVID-19 vaccine. Study at large: Analysis merged second doses at about 4 or about 12 weeks.

Broader study findings: Repertoires were obtained only post-peak T cell response.

Sequenced by immunoSEQ multiplex PCR; TCRdb stores in-frame clones only, minus some. The sample lists around 84,000 clones; approximately 90% were seen once. The chain carries TRBV28 and TRBJ1-6; TRBD1 is a possible D gene (6 bases). The sample was peripheral blood, taken on day 0 of AZD1222 vaccination. The TCR comes from an adult in good health. The CDR3 loop reads CASSPMDRGSRGSPLHF. For the CDR3, the DNA is TGTGCCAGCAGTCCCATGGACAGAGGGTCGAGGGGTTCACCCCTCCACTTT. The variable domain in full, completed from reference TRBV28 and TRBJ1-6, reads DVKVTQSSRYLVKRTGEKVFLECVQDMDHENMFWYRQDPGLGLRLIYFSYDVKMKEKGDIPEGYSVSREKKERFSLILESASTNQTSMYLCASSPMDRGSRGSPLHFGNGTRLTVT.